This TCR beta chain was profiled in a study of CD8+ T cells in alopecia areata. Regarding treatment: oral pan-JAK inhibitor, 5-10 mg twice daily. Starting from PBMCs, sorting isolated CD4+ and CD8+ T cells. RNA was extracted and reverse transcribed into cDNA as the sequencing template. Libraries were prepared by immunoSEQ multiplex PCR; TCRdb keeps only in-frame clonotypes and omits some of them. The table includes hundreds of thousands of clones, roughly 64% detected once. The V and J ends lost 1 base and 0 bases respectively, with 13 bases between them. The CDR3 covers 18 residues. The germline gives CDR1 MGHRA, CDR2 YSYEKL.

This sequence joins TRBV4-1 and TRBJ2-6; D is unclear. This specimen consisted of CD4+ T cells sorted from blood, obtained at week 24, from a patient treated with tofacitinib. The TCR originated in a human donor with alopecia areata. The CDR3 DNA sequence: TGCGCCAGCAGCCAAGTAGAACAGTTCCACTCTGGGGCCAACGTCCTGACTTTC. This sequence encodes CASSQVEQFHSGANVLTF.